This T cell receptor (beta chain) was sequenced for a study of OX40 agonist ivuxolimab in advanced cancers. In the study overall: Patients in dose escalation had liver, melanoma, kidney or head and neck cancers. Findings and limits, study-wide: Which antigen the expanded peripheral T cells recognized is unknown. There were, on average, more expanded clones in CD8+ T cells than in CD4+. Partial responders at 0.1-3.0 mg/kg had among the lowest clonal expansion.

As to this clone: Its antigen is currently unknown.

From germline, CDR1 is SGHAT and CDR2 FQNNGV. The CDR3 is made up of 11 amino acids. V gave up 1 base and J gave up 11 bases, with 9 bases separating them. Generated by immunoSEQ multiplex PCR, the TCRdb table keeps only in-frame clones and is missing some. The repertoire holds 75,000 to 95,000 clones, with about 90% as singletons. The chain uses TRBV11-2 and TRBJ2-7; unclear D gene. The sequencing here drew on CD4+ or CD8+ T cells sorted from blood, taken in a trial of the OX40 agonist ivuxolimab. This receptor was taken from an adult with an advanced solid tumor such as melanoma, head and neck, liver or kidney cancer. CDR3 residues: CASSLGTAEYF. CDR3 bases: TGTGCCAGCAGCTTAGGCACGGCGGAGTACTTC.